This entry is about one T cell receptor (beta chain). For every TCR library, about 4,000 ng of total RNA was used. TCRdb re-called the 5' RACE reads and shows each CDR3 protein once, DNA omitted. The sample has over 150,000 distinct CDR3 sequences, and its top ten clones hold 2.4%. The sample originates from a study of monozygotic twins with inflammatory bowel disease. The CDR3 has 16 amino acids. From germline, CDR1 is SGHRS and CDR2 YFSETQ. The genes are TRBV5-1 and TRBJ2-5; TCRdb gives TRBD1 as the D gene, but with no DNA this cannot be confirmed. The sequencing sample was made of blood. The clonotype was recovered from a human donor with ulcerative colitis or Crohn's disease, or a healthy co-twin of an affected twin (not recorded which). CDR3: CASSSFAGSLQETQYF.